This TCR beta chain derives from a study of shared clonotypes between healthy human individuals. Sequenced by immunoSEQ multiplex PCR; TCRdb stores in-frame clones only, minus some. The sample lists a few million clones; roughly 90% were seen once. The sequence came from a man in his late teens or twenties in good health. Some clones in this sample may be carry-over from other donors' samples. The sequenced material came from naive CD4+ T cells from PBMCs. The subset: CD45RA+ positively selected.

In DNA, the CDR3 is TGTGCCAGCAGCTCGGGACTAGCGGGAGGAGAAGAGACCCAGTACTTC. Protein product: CASSSGLAGGEETQYF. The chain combines TRBV7-9 with TRBJ2-5; TRBD2 aligns across 15 bases. J lost 3 bases, V lost 4 bases, and 3 bases had no gene match. There are 16 residues in the CDR3. The V gene's germline CDR1 is SEHNR and CDR2 FQNEAQ (reference sequence).